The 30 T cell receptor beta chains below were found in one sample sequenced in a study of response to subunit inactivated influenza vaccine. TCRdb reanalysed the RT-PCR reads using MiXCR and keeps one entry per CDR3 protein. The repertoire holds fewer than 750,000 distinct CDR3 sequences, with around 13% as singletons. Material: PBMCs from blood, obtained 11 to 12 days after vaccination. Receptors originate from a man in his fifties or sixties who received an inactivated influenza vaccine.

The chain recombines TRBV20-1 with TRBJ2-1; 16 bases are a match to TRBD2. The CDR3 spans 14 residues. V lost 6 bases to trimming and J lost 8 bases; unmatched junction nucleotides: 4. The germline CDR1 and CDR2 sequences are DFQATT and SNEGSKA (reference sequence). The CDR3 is CSAGTSGRAYEQFF. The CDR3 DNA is TGCAGTGCGGGGACTAGCGGGAGGGCCTATGAGCAGTTCTTC.

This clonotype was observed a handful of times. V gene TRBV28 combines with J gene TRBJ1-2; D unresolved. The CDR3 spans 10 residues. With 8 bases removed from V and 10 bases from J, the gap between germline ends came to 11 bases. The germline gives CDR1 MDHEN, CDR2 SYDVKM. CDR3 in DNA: TGTGCCAGCGCCCGGGTATACTACACCTTC. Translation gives CASARVYYTF.

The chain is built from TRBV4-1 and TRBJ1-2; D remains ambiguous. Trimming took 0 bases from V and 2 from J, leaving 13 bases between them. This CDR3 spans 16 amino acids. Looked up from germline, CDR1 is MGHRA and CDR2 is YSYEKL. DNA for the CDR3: TGCGCCAGCAGCCAAGATCCCCGGGCCACAAACTATGGCTACACCTTC. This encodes CASSQDPRATNYGYTF.

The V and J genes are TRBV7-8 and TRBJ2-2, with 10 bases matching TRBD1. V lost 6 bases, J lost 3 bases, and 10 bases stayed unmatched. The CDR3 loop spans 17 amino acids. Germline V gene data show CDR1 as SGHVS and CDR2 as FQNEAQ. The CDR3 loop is CASRNDRGRGYTGELFF. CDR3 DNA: TGTGCCAGCAGGAATGACAGGGGGCGAGGTTACACCGGGGAGCTGTTTTTT. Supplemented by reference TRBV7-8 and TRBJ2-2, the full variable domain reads GAGVSQSPRYKVAKRGQDVALRCDPISGHVSLFWYQQALGQGPEFLTYFQNEAQLDKSGLPSDRFFAERPEGSVSTLKIQRTQQEDSAVYLCASRNDRGRGYTGELFFGEGSRLTVL.

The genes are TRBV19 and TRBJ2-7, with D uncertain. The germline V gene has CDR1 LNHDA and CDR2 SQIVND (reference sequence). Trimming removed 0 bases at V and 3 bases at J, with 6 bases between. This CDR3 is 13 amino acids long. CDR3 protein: CASSIEGNYEQYF. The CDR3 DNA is TGTGCCAGTAGTATAGAAGGAAACTACGAGCAGTACTTC.

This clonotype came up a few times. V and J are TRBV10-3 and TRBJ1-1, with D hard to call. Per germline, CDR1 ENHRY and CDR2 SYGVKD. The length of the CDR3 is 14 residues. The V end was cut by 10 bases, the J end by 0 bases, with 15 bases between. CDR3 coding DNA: TGTGCCACCCGTTATTGGGAGTTGAACACTGAAGCTTTCTTT. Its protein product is CATRYWELNTEAFF.

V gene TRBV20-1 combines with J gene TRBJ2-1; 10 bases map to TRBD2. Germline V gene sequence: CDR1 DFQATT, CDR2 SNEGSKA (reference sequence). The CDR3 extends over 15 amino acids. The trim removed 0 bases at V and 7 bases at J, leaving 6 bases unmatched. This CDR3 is CSARDILAGANEQFF. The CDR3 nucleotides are TGCAGTGCTAGAGATATCCTAGCGGGAGCTAATGAGCAGTTCTTC.

CDR3 bases: TGTGCCAGCAGCTTGCACAGGGGGAACACTGAAGCTTTCTTT. It translates to CASSLHRGNTEAFF. The V gene is TRBV11-2, the J gene TRBJ1-1; 7 bases fit TRBD1. Per germline, CDR1 SGHAT and CDR2 FQNNGV. The CDR3 is 14 residues long. V shed 3 bases, J shed 1 base, and the junction held 2 bases outside the gene matches.

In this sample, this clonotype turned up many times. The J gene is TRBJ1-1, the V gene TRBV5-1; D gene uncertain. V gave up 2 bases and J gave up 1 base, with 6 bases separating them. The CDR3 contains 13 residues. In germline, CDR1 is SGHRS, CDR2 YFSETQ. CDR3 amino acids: CASSFGSNTEAFF. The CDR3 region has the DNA TGCGCCAGCAGCTTTGGGTCGAACACTGAAGCTTTCTTT.

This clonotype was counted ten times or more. CDR3 nucleotide sequence: TGTGCCAGTAGAGAGGGGGCCAAGACCCAGTACTTC. This encodes CASREGAKTQYF. The chain employs TRBV12-3 or TRBV12-4 and TRBJ2-5, with 7 bases aligning to TRBD1. Trimming removed 9 bases from V and 6 bases from J; junction bases left unmatched: 7. The CDR3 extends over 12 amino acids.

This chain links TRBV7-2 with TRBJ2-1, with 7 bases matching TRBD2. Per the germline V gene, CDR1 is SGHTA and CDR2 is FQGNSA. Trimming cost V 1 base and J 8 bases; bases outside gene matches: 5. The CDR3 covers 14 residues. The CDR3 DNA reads TGTGCCAGCAGCTTAGGGGCTAGCGGCTATGAGCAGTTCTTC. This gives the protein CASSLGASGYEQFF.

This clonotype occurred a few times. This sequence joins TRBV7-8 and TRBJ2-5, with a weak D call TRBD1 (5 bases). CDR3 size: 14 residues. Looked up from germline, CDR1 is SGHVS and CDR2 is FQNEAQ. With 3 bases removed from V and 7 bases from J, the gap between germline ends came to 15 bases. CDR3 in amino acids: CASSLATVDGTQYF. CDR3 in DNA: TGTGCCAGCAGCTTGGCGACAGTTGATGGGACCCAGTACTTC.

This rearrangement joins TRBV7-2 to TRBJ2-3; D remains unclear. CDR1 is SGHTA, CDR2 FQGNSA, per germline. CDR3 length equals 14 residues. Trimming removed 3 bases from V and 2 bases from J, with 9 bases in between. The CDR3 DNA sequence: TGTGCCAGCAGCTTTGAAAGGGTCACAGATACGCAGTATTTT. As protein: CASSFERVTDTQYF.

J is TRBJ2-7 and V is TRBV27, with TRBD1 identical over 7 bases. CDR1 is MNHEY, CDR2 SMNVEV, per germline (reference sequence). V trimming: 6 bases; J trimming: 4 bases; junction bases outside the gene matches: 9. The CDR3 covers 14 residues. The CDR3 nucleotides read TGTGCCAGCAGGGCCGACAGGGAACCTTACGAGCAGTACTTC. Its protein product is CASRADREPYEQYF.

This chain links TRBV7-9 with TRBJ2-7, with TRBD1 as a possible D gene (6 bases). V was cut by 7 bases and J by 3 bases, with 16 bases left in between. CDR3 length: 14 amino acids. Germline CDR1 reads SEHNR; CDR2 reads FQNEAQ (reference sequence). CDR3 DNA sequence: TGTGCCAGCACCCTCCGGACAGAGAGCTACGAGCAGTACTTC. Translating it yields CASTLRTESYEQYF. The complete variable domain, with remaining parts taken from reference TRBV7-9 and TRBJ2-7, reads DTGVSQNPRHKITKRGQNVTFRCDPISEHNRLYWYRQTLGQGPEFLTYFQNEAQLEKSRLLSDRFSAERPKGSFSTLEIQRTEQGDSAMYLCASTLRTESYEQYFGPGTRLTVT.

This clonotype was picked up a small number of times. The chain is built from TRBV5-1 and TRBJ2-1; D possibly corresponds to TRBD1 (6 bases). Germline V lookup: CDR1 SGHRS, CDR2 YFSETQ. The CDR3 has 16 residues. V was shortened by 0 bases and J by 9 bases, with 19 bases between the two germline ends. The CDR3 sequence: CASSLGRTVGHGEQFF. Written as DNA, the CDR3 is TGCGCCAGCAGCTTGGGTAGGACAGTTGGCCACGGTGAGCAGTTCTTC. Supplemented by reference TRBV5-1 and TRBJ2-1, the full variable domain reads KAGVTQTPRYLIKTRGQQVTLSCSPISGHRSVSWYQQTPGQGLQFLFEYFSETQRNKGNFPGRFSGRQFSNSRSEMNVSTLELGDSALYLCASSLGRTVGHGEQFFGPGTRLTVL.

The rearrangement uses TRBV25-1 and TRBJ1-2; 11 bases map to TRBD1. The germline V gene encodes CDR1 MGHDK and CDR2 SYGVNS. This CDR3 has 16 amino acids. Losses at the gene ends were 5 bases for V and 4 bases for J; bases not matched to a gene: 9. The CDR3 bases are TGTGCCAGCAGTCCCACTAGGACAGGGGGCCTCTATGGCTACACCTTC. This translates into CASSPTRTGGLYGYTF.

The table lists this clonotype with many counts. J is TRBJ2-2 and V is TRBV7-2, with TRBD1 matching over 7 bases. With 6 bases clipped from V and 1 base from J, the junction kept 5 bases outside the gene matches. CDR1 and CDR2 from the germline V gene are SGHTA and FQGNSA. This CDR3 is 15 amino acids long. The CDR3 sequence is CASRQGSGNTGELFF. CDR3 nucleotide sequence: TGTGCCAGCAGACAGGGGTCGGGGAACACCGGGGAGCTGTTTTTT.

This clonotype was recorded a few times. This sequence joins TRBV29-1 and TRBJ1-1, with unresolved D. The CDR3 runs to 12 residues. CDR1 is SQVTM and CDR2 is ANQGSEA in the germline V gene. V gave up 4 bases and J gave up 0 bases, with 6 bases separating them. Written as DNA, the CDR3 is TGCAGCGTTGTTGTAGTGAACACTGAAGCTTTCTTT. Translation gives CSVVVVNTEAFF.

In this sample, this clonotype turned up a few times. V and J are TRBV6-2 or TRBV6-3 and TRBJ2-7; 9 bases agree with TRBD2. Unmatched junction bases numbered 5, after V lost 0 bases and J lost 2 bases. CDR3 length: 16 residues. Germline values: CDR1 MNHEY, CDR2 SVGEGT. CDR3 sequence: CASSYSSGRIAYEQYF. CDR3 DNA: TGTGCCAGCAGTTACTCCAGCGGGAGGATCGCCTACGAGCAGTACTTC.

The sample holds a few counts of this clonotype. DNA for the CDR3: TGTGCCAGCAGCCGACCAGGTTGGGACTACGAGCAGTACTTC. It encodes CASSRPGWDYEQYF. The chain couples TRBV12-3 or TRBV12-4 to TRBJ2-7; no definite D call. Trimming stripped 6 bases from V and 3 bases from J, with 15 bases between. This CDR3 has 14 amino acids.

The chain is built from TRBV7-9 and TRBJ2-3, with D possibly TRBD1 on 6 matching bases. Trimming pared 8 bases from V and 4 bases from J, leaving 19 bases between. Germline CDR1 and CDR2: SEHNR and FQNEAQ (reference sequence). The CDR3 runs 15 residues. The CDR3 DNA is TGTGCCAGCGGTCTACTCAGGGGAAGTCCAGATACGCAGTATTTT. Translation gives CASGLLRGSPDTQYF. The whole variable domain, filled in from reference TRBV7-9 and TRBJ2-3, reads DTGVSQNPRHKITKRGQNVTFRCDPISEHNRLYWYRQTLGQGPEFLTYFQNEAQLEKSRLLSDRFSAERPKGSFSTLEIQRTEQGDSAMYLCASGLLRGSPDTQYFGPGTRLTVL.

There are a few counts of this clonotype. CDR3 nucleotides: TGTGCCAGCAGTTCAGACGGGGTCTCCTACAATGAGCAGTTCTTC. Translation: CASSSDGVSYNEQFF. V gene TRBV28 combines with J gene TRBJ2-1; TRBD2 is a possible D gene (5 bases). Trimming removed 4 bases from V and 0 bases from J, with 10 bases in between. The germline CDR1 and CDR2 sequences are MDHEN and SYDVKM. CDR3 length equals 15 residues.

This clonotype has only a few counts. The DNA of the CDR3 is TGTGCCACCAGTGATACGGCGGCGGGGGACGTTGGGGAAGATACGCAGTATTTT. Protein sequence: CATSDTAAGDVGEDTQYF. This sequence joins TRBV24-1 and TRBJ2-3; 7 bases are shared with TRBD2. CDR1 and CDR2 from the germline V gene are KGHDR and SFDVKD. The CDR3 covers 18 residues. The junction had 16 bases not matched to a gene; V was cut back by 3 bases and J by 5 bases.

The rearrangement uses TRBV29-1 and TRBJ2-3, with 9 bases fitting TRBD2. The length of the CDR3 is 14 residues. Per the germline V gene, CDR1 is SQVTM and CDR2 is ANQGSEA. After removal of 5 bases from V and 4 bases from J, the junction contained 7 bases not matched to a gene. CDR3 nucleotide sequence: TGCAGCGTTCTGTTAGCGGGAGCCCCAGATACGCAGTATTTT. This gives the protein CSVLLAGAPDTQYF.

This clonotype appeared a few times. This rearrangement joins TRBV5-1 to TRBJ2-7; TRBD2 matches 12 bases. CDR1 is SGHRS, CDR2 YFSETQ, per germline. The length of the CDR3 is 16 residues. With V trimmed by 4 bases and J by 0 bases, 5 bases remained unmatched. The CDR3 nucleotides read TGCGCCAGCAGCCTAAGGACTAGCGGGGCCTCCTACGAGCAGTACTTC. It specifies CASSLRTSGASYEQYF.

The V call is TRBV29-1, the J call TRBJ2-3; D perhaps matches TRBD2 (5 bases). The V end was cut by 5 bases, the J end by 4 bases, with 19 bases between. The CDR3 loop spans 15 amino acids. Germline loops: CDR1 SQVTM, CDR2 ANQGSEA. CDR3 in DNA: TGCAGCGTTAACCTTGGGCTAGCCTTAGCAGATACGCAGTATTTT. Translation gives CSVNLGLALADTQYF.

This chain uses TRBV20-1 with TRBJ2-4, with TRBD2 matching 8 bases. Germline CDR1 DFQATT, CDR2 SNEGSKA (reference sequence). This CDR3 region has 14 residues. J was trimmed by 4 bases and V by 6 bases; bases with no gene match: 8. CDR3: CSASGSPGKNIQYF. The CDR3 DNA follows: TGCAGTGCAAGCGGGAGTCCGGGGAAAAACATTCAGTACTTC.

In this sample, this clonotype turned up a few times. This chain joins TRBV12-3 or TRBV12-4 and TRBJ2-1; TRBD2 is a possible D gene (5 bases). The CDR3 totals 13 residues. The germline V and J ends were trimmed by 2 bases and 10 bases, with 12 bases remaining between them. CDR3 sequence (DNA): TGTGCCAGCAGTTTATTCGAGGAGCGGGAGCAGTTCTTC. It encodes CASSLFEEREQFF.

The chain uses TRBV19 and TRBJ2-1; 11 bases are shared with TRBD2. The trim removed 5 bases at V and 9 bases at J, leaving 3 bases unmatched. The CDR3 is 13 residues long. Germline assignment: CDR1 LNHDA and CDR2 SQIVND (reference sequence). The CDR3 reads CASSWLAGGEQFF. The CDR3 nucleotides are TGTGCCAGTAGTTGGCTAGCGGGAGGTGAGCAGTTCTTC.